This T cell receptor beta chain came from a study of control samples from healthy donors and cancer patients. Data came from immunoSEQ multiplex PCR; TCRdb stores just in-frame clones and leaves some out. Among 95,000 to 150,000 clones listed, approximately 92% were seen once. Trimming cost V 4 bases and J 4 bases; bases outside gene matches: 1. This CDR3 region has 13 residues. This receptor was obtained from a man aged 80 or over with head and neck cancer. Sequencing was done on a sample of PBMCs. V usage is TRBV12-3 or TRBV12-4 and J usage is TRBJ2-4, with 7 bases aligning to TRBD1. The CDR3 sequence is CASSSDRKNIQYF. In nucleotides, the CDR3 is TGTGCCAGCAGTTCGGACAGGAAAAACATTCAGTACTTC.